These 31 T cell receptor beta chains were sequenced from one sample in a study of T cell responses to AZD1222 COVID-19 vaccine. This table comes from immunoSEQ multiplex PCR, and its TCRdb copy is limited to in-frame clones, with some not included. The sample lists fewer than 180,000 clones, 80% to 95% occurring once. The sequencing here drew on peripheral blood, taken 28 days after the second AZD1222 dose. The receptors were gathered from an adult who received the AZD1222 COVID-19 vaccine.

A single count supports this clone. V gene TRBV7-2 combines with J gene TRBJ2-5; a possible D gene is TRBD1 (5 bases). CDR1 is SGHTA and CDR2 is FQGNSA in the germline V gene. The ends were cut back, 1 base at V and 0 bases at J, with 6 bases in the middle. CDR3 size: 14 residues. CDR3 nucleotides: TGTGCCAGCAGCTTAGTGGACAACCAAGAGACCCAGTACTTC. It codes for CASSLVDNQETQYF.

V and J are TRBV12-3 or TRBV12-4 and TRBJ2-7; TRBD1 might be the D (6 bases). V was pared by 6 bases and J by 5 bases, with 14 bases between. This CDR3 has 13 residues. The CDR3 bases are TGTGCCAGCAGGGTATCAGGGGTTGACGAGCAGTACTTC. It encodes CASRVSGVDEQYF.

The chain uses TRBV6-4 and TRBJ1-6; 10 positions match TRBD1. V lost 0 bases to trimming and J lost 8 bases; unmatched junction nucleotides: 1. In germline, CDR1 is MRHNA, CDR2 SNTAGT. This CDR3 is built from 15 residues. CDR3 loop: CASSDSGTGDSPLHF. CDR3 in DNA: TGTGCCAGCAGTGACTCGGGGACAGGGGATTCACCCCTCCACTTT.

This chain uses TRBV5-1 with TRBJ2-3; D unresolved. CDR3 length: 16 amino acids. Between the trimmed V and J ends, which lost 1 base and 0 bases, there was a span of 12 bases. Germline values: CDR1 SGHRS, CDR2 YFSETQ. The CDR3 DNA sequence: TGCGCCAGCAGCTTGCCGATAAGCACTAGCACAGATACGCAGTATTTT. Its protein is CASSLPISTSTDTQYF. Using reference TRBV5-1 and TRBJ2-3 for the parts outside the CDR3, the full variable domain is KAGVTQTPRYLIKTRGQQVTLSCSPISGHRSVSWYQQTPGQGLQFLFEYFSETQRNKGNFPGRFSGRQFSNSRSEMNVSTLELGDSALYLCASSLPISTSTDTQYFGPGTRLTVL.

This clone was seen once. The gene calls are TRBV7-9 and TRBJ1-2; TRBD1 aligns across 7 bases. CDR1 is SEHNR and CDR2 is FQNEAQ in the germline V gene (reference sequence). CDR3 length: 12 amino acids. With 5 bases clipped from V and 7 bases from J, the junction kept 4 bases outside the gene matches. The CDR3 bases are TGTGCCAGCAGCAGCGGGACAGTTGGCTACACCTTC. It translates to CASSSGTVGYTF.

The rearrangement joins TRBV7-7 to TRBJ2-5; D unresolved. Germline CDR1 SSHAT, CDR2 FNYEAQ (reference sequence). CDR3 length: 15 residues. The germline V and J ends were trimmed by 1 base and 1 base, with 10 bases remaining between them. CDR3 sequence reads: CASSLVAGPQETQYF. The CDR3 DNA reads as TGTGCCAGCAGCTTAGTCGCAGGCCCCCAAGAGACCCAGTACTTC.

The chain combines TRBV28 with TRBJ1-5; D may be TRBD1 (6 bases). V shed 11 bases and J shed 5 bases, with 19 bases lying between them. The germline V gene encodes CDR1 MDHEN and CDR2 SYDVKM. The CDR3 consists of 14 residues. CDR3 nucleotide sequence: TGTGCCTCACGGGGGGGGCTGAAAGATCAGCCCCAGCATTTT. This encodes CASRGGLKDQPQHF.

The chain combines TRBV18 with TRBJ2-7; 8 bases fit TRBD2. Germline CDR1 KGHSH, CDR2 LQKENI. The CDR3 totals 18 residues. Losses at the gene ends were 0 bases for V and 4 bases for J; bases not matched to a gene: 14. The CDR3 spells CASSPPITAGDITYEQYF. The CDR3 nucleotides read TGTGCCAGCTCACCACCTATTACAGCGGGAGATATTACGTACGAGCAGTACTTC.

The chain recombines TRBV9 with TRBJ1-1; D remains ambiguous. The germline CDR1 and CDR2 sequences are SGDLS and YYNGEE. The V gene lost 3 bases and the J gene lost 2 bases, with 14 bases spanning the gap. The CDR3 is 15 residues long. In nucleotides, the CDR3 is TGTGCCAGCAGCGAGCTCAGTATTTTAAACACTGAAGCTTTCTTT. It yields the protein CASSELSILNTEAFF.

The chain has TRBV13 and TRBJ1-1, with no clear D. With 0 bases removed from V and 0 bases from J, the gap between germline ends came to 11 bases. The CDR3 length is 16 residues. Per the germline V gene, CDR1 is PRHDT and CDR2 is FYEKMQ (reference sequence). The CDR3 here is CASSLGLGQLNTEAFF. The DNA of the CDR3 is TGTGCCAGCAGCTTAGGCCTTGGGCAGCTGAACACTGAAGCTTTCTTT.

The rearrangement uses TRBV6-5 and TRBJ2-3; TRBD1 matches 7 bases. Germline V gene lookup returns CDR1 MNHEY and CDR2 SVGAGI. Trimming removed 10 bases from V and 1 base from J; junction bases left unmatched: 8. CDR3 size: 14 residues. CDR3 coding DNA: TGTGCCACAGAACAGGGGATTGGCACAGATACGCAGTATTTT. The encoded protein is CATEQGIGTDTQYF.

The CDR3 loop is CASLGTGSYEQYF. CDR3 bases: TGTGCCTCCCTAGGGACAGGATCCTACGAGCAGTACTTC. The chain carries TRBV30 and TRBJ2-7; 8 bases fit TRBD1. Germline-derived CDR1 and CDR2 are GTSNPN and SVGIG (reference sequence). V shed 7 bases, J shed 1 base, and the junction held 6 bases outside the gene matches. The CDR3 has 13 residues.

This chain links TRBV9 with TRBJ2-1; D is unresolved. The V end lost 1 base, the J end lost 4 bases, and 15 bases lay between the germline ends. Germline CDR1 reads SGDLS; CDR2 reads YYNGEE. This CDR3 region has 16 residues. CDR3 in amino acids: CASSVQAATPYNEQFF. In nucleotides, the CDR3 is TGTGCCAGCAGCGTACAGGCAGCAACCCCGTACAATGAGCAGTTCTTC.

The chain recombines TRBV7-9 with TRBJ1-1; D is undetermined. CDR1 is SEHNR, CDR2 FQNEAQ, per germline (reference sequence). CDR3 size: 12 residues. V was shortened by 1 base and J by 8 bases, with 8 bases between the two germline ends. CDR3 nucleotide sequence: TGTGCCAGCAGCTTAGAAGGGTGGGAAGCTTTCTTT. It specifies CASSLEGWEAFF.

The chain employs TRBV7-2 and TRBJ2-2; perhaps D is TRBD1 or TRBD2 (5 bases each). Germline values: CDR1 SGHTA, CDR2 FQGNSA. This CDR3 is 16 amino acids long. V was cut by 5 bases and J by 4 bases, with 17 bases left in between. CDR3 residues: CASSRGLSPPTGELFF. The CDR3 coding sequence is TGTGCCAGCAGCCGGGGCCTTAGCCCTCCCACCGGGGAGCTGTTTTTT.

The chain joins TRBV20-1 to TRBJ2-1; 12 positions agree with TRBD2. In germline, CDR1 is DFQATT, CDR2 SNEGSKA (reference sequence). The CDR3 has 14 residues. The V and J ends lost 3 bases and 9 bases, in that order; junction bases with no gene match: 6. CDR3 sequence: CSASMTSGRAEQFF. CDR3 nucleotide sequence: TGCAGTGCTAGTATGACTAGCGGGAGAGCTGAGCAGTTCTTC.

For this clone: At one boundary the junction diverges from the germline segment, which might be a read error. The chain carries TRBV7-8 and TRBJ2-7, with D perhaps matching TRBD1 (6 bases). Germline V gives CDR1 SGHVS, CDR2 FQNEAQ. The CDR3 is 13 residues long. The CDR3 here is CASSGNLQGVGDF. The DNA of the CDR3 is TGTGCCAGCAGCGGGAACCTACAGGGCGTCGGAGACTTC.

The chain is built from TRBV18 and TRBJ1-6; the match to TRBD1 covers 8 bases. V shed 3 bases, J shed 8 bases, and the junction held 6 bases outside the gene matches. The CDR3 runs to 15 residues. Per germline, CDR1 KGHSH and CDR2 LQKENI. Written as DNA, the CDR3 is TGTGCCAGCTCACCTGGACAGGGATCTGATTCACCCCTCCACTTT. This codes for CASSPGQGSDSPLHF.

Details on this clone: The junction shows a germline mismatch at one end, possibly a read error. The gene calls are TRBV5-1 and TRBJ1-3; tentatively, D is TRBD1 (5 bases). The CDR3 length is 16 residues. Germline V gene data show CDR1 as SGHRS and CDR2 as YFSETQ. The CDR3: CASSSRDPGSGNTIYF. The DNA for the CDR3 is TGCGCCAGCAGCTCGCGGGACCCTGGCAGTGGAAACACTATATATTTT.

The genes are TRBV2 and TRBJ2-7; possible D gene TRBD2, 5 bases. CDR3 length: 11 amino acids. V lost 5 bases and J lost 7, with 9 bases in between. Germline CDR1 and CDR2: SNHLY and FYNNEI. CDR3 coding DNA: TGTGCCAGCAGTCCTCAGCGGGAGCAGTACTTC. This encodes CASSPQREQYF.

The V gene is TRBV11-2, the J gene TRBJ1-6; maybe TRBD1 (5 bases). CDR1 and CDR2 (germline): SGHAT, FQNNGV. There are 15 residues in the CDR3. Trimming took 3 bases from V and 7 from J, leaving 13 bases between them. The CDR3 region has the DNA TGTGCCAGCAGCTTGGGGACCCTAGGGAATTCACCCCTCCACTTT. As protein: CASSLGTLGNSPLHF.

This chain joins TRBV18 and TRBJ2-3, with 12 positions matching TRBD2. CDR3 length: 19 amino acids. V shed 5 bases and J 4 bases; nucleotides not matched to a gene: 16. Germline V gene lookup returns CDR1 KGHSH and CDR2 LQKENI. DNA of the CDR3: TGTGCCAGCTCAACAAGACCGCTTCGACTAGCGGGAGACGCAGATACGCAGTATTTT. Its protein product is CASSTRPLRLAGDADTQYF.

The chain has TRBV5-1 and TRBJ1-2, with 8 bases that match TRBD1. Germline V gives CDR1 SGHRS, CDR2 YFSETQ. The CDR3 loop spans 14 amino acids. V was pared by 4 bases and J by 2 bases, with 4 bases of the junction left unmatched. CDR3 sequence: CASSPGQANYGYTF. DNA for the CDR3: TGCGCCAGCAGCCCGGGACAGGCAAACTATGGCTACACCTTC.

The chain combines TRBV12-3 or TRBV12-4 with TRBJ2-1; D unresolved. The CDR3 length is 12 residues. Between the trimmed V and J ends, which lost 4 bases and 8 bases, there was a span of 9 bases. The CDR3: CASSSSSYEQFF. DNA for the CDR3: TGTGCCAGCAGTTCGTCTTCCTATGAGCAGTTCTTC.

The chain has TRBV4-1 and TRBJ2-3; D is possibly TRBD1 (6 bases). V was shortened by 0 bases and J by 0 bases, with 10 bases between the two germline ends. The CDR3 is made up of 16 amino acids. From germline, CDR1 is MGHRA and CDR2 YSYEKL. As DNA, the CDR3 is TGCGCCAGCAGCCAAGATAGAACAGGGAGCACAGATACGCAGTATTTT. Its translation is CASSQDRTGSTDTQYF.

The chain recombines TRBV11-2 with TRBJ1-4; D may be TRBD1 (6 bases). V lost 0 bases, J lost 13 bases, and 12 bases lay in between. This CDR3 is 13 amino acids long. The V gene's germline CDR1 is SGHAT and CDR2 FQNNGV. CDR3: CASSLELDRRLFF. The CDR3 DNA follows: TGTGCCAGCAGCTTAGAGTTAGACAGGAGACTGTTTTTT.

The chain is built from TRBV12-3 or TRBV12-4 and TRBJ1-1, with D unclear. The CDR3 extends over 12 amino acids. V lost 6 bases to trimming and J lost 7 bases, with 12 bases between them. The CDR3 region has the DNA TGTGCCAGCAGCCCGGGGAGCCTTGAAGCTTTCTTT. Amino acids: CASSPGSLEAFF.

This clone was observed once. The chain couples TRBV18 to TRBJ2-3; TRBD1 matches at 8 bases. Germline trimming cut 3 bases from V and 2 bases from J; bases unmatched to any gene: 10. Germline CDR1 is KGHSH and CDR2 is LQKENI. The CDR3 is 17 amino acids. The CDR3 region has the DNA TGTGCCAGCTCACCGGGAGGACAGGGCCGAAACACAGATACGCAGTATTTT. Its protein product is CASSPGGQGRNTDTQYF.

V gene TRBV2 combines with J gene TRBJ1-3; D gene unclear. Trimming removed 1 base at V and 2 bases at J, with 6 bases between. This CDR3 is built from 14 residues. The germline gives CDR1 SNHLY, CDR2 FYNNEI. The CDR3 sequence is CASSEVGAGNTIYF. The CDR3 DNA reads TGTGCCAGCAGTGAAGTCGGGGCTGGAAACACCATATATTTT.

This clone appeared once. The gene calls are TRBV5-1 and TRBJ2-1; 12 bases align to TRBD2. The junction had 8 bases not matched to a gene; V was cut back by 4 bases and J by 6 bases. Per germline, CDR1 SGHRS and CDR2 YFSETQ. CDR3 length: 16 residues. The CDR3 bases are TGCGCCAGCAGCCCTCGACTAGCGGGAGTAGCCAATGAGCAGTTCTTC. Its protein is CASSPRLAGVANEQFF.

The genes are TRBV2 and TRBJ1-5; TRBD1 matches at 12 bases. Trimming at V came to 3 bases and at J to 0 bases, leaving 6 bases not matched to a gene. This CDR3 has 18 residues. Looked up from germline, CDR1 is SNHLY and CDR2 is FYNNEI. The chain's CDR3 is CASSDRDRGLPSNQPQHF. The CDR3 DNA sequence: TGTGCCAGCAGTGATCGGGACAGGGGGCTCCCTAGCAATCAGCCCCAGCATTTT.